The 29 T cell receptor beta chains below were found in one sample sequenced in a study of shared clonotypes between healthy human individuals. Sequencing used immunoSEQ multiplex PCR; TCRdb keeps in-frame clones, though not all of them. The table has 550,000 to 600,000 clones, around three quarters seen once. Sequencing was done on a sample of PBMCs. The source of these receptors is a woman between 40 and 55 years old in good health. Some clones in this sample may be carry-over from other donors' samples.

Details on this clone: Other nucleotide sequences from this sample produce the same CDR3. This chain joins TRBV18 and TRBJ1-4; D is unresolved. CDR1 and CDR2 (germline): KGHSH, LQKENI. This CDR3 contains 14 residues. Trimming pared 6 bases from V and 0 bases from J, leaving 8 bases between. This CDR3 reads CASSPGATNEKLFF. CDR3 in DNA: TGTGCCAGCTCGCCTGGGGCAACTAATGAAAAACTGTTTTTT.

Of note for this clone: At the DNA level, this CDR3 is encoded by other sequences in the same sample as well. The rearrangement uses TRBV11-2 and TRBJ2-7; D not resolved. Per the germline V gene, CDR1 is SGHAT and CDR2 is FQNNGV. This CDR3 region has 12 residues. Trimming took 1 base from V and 4 from J, leaving 5 bases between them. The CDR3 DNA is TGTGCCAGCAGCTTAGCGGGTTACGAGCAGTACTTC. Protein product: CASSLAGYEQYF.

The V gene is TRBV28, the J gene TRBJ2-2; TRBD1 aligns across 7 bases. V lost 3 bases, J lost 8 bases, and 9 bases stayed unmatched. The CDR3 sequence is 15 residues long. CDR1 is MDHEN, CDR2 SYDVKM, per germline. Here the CDR3 reads CASSFGTVNVGELFF. The CDR3 nucleotides are TGTGCCAGCAGTTTCGGGACAGTCAATGTGGGGGAGCTGTTTTTT.

Worth noting for this clone: Given a far larger clone just one base away, this is likely a sequencing read error. This chain joins TRBV7-9 and TRBJ1-3; no firm D call. With 6 bases removed from V and 0 bases from J, the gap between germline ends came to 9 bases. Germline-derived CDR1 and CDR2 are SEHNR and FQNEAQ (reference sequence). The CDR3 consists of 14 residues. The CDR3, as DNA: TGTGCCAGCAGTTTGAGGTTCTCTGGAAACACCATATATTTT. Its protein is CASSLRFSGNTIYF.

The CDR3 sequence: CASSNRGGLAGSYNEQFF. Here the CDR3 DNA reads TGTGCCAGCAGCAACCGCGGCGGACTAGCGGGGTCTTACAATGAGCAGTTCTTC. The chain links TRBV5-5 to TRBJ2-1; 12 positions match TRBD2. With V trimmed by 4 bases and J by 4 bases, 12 bases remained unmatched. CDR1 is SGHKS, CDR2 YYEKEE, per germline (reference sequence). CDR3 size: 18 residues. The full variable domain, with the rest looked up from reference TRBV5-5 and TRBJ2-1, is DAGVTQSPTHLIKTRGQQVTLRCSPISGHKSVSWYQQVLGQGPQFIFQYYEKEERGRGNFPDRFSARQFPNYSSELNVNALLLGDSALYLCASSNRGGLAGSYNEQFFGPGTRLTVL.

The V and J genes are TRBV11-2 and TRBJ2-2; D is possibly TRBD2 (6 bases). The germline V and J ends were trimmed by 1 base and 0 bases, with 9 bases remaining between them. Germline values: CDR1 SGHAT, CDR2 FQNNGV. The CDR3 consists of 16 residues. CDR3 in amino acids: CASSLGAGTNTGELFF. The CDR3 DNA reads as TGTGCCAGCAGCTTAGGAGCGGGTACGAACACCGGGGAGCTGTTTTTT.

The chain links TRBV28 to TRBJ1-5, with TRBD1 identical over 7 bases. J lost 0 bases, V lost 0 bases, and 2 bases had no gene match. This CDR3 region has 16 residues. Per the germline V gene, CDR1 is MDHEN and CDR2 is SYDVKM. The CDR3, as DNA: TGTGCCAGCAGTTTATGGACAGGGTATAGCAATCAGCCCCAGCATTTT. Its protein product is CASSLWTGYSNQPQHF.

The chain recombines TRBV11-3 with TRBJ2-1; 11 bases line up with TRBD2. The CDR3 extends over 17 amino acids. CDR1 is SGHNT and CDR2 is YENEEA in the germline V gene. Trimming at V came to 0 bases and at J to 8 bases, leaving 9 bases not matched to a gene. CDR3 DNA: TGTGCCAGCAGCTTAGACTCCGGGACTAGCGGTAGAGATGAGCAGTTCTTC. Translating it yields CASSLDSGTSGRDEQFF.

This clone was detected only a few times. The chain employs TRBV9 and TRBJ2-1, with 13 bases lining up with TRBD2. The CDR3 runs to 19 residues. Trimming removed 4 bases from V and 0 bases from J; junction bases left unmatched: 10. Per the germline V gene, CDR1 is SGDLS and CDR2 is YYNGEE. CDR3 sequence: CASSPGTSGIPSSYNEQFF. DNA of the CDR3: TGTGCCAGCAGCCCAGGGACTAGCGGGATCCCTAGCTCCTACAATGAGCAGTTCTTC.

About this clone itself: Sequence at one end of the junction differs from germline and may be a read error. The V call is TRBV7-9, the J call TRBJ1-2, with a tentative D call TRBD1 (5 bases). Germline V gene sequence: CDR1 SEHNR, CDR2 FQNEAQ (reference sequence). The CDR3 loop spans 12 amino acids. In DNA form, the CDR3 reads TGTGCCAGCAGCCCGACTCGGGACCGCCGCTCCTTC. Translating gives CASSPTRDRRSF.

V usage is TRBV27 and J usage is TRBJ2-1, with 7 bases matching TRBD2. J was trimmed by 8 bases and V by 5 bases; bases with no gene match: 9. The CDR3 is made up of 14 amino acids. Germline CDR1 is MNHEY and CDR2 is SMNVEV (reference sequence). The CDR3 region is CASSHVTGGYEQFF. In nucleotides, the CDR3 is TGTGCCAGCAGTCACGTGACGGGAGGATATGAGCAGTTCTTC.

This clone was observed a few times. The chain employs TRBV11-2 and TRBJ2-5; 7 nucleotides agree with TRBD2. J lost 2 bases, V lost 2 bases, and 2 bases had no gene match. This CDR3 spans 14 amino acids. Per germline, CDR1 SGHAT and CDR2 FQNNGV. CDR3 sequence: CASSLSGIQETQYF. The CDR3, as DNA: TGTGCCAGCAGCTTAAGCGGGATACAAGAGACCCAGTACTTC.

The chain joins TRBV10-2 to TRBJ2-2, with D possibly being TRBD2 (6 bases). Germline values: CDR1 WSHSY, CDR2 SAAADI. This CDR3 is built from 14 residues. The V end was cut by 6 bases, the J end by 0 bases, with 8 bases between. CDR3 sequence (DNA): TGCGCCAGCAGGGTAGCGGCGAACACCGGGGAGCTGTTTTTT. The encoded protein is CASRVAANTGELFF.

V gene TRBV7-9 combines with J gene TRBJ1-2; D remains unclear. The germline V and J ends were trimmed by 1 base and 2 bases, with 5 bases remaining between them. The CDR3 has 13 residues. Germline values: CDR1 SEHNR, CDR2 FQNEAQ (reference sequence). DNA for the CDR3: TGTGCCAGCAGCTTAGAACGCAACTATGGCTACACCTTC. It specifies CASSLERNYGYTF.

The CDR3 loop is CASSYNDRDGGYTF. For the CDR3, the DNA is TGTGCCAGCAGCTACAATGACAGGGATGGTGGCTACACCTTC. V and J are TRBV6-5 and TRBJ1-2, with 7 bases lining up with TRBD1. The germline V gene encodes CDR1 MNHEY and CDR2 SVGAGI. The CDR3 consists of 14 residues. V lost 6 bases and J lost 7; bases outside the gene matches: 11.

This chain links TRBV27 with TRBJ2-7; D remains ambiguous. The CDR3 covers 13 residues. The V end lost 5 bases, the J end lost 0 bases, and 8 bases lay between the germline ends. Germline V gene lookup returns CDR1 MNHEY and CDR2 SMNVEV (reference sequence). The CDR3 is CASSPHDSYEQYF. In nucleotides, the CDR3 is TGTGCCAGCAGTCCCCACGACTCCTACGAGCAGTACTTC.

This chain connects TRBV5-1 to TRBJ1-4; D is uncertain. V was cut by 0 bases and J by 2 bases, with 8 bases left in between. The CDR3 has 15 residues. Germline CDR1 SGHRS, CDR2 YFSETQ. In DNA form, the CDR3 reads TGCGCCAGCAGCTTGGGCCCGGGGACTAATGAAAAACTGTTTTTT. It specifies CASSLGPGTNEKLFF.

This rearrangement joins TRBV10-3 to TRBJ2-1, with 16 nucleotides matching TRBD2. V was pared by 3 bases and J by 7 bases, with 6 bases of the junction left unmatched. The CDR3 spans 17 residues. CDR1 is ENHRY, CDR2 SYGVKD, per germline. Written as DNA, the CDR3 is TGTGCCATCAGTGAAACCGGGACTAGCGGGAGGGGGAATGAGCAGTTCTTC. This codes for CAISETGTSGRGNEQFF.

The count of this clone is one. The chain recombines TRBV18 with TRBJ2-3; D ambiguous. The CDR3 runs to 13 residues. Germline V CDR1 and CDR2: KGHSH, LQKENI. V was pared by 3 bases and J by 6 bases, with 10 bases between. Written as DNA, the CDR3 is TGTGCCAGCTCACCGTCGCCCGGGGATACGCAGTATTTT. It yields the protein CASSPSPGDTQYF.

The chain is built from TRBV5-4 and TRBJ2-7, with 10 nucleotides matching TRBD2. V shed 4 bases, J shed 0 bases, and the junction held 13 bases outside the gene matches. From germline, CDR1 is SGHNT and CDR2 YYREEE (reference sequence). The CDR3 is made up of 18 amino acids. The DNA of the CDR3 is TGTGCCAGCAGCCGAGGGGGAGGACTAGCGGCCAACTCCTACGAGCAGTACTTC. It codes for CASSRGGGLAANSYEQYF.

The chain employs TRBV7-2 and TRBJ2-7; no reliable D call. Germline loops: CDR1 SGHTA, CDR2 FQGNSA. V was trimmed by 5 bases and J by 0 bases, leaving 8 bases between them. CDR3 length: 13 amino acids. The CDR3 region is CASSLYPSYEQYF. The CDR3 DNA is TGTGCCAGCAGCCTATATCCCTCCTACGAGCAGTACTTC.

The chain uses TRBV29-1 and TRBJ2-1; D is possibly TRBD1 (6 bases). CDR3 size: 14 residues. Trimming removed 4 bases at V and 4 bases at J, with 14 bases between. From germline, CDR1 is SQVTM and CDR2 ANQGSEA. The CDR3 sequence is CSVAPRQVYNEQFF. The CDR3 DNA follows: TGCAGCGTTGCCCCTCGACAGGTTTACAATGAGCAGTTCTTC.

The chain uses TRBV28 and TRBJ2-2, with D tentatively TRBD1 (6 bases). The ends were cut back, 5 bases at V and 0 bases at J, with 13 bases in the middle. The CDR3 is 16 residues long. Looked up from germline, CDR1 is MDHEN and CDR2 is SYDVKM. The CDR3 region has the DNA TGTGCCAGCAGTGAGGGACAAGCCCCGAACACCGGGGAGCTGTTTTTT. The encoded protein is CASSEGQAPNTGELFF. Full variable domain (remainder filled in from reference TRBV28 and TRBJ2-2): DVKVTQSSRYLVKRTGEKVFLECVQDMDHENMFWYRQDPGLGLRLIYFSYDVKMKEKGDIPEGYSVSREKKERFSLILESASTNQTSMYLCASSEGQAPNTGELFFGEGSRLTVL.

The rearrangement uses TRBV18 and TRBJ2-7; D is possibly TRBD1 or TRBD2 (5 bases each). V was trimmed by 6 bases and J by 2 bases, leaving 11 bases between them. CDR1 is KGHSH, CDR2 LQKENI, per germline. CDR3 size: 13 residues. The CDR3 protein is CASSRGTPYEQYF. CDR3 nucleotides: TGTGCCAGCTCGAGGGGTACCCCCTACGAGCAGTACTTC.

V and J are TRBV5-1 and TRBJ2-7, with a weak D call TRBD2 (5 bases). This CDR3 contains 16 residues. CDR1 SGHRS and CDR2 YFSETQ come from the germline V gene. The germline V and J ends were trimmed by 5 bases and 3 bases, with 21 bases remaining between them. The CDR3 coding sequence is TGCGCCAGCAGTTACGGCAACCGGGGAGACTACTACGAGCAGTACTTC. It encodes CASSYGNRGDYYEQYF.

This chain uses TRBV5-6 with TRBJ1-2; TRBD1 agrees at 9 bases. The germline gives CDR1 SGHDT, CDR2 YYEEEE. This CDR3 is built from 14 residues. V was clipped by 4 bases and J by 8 bases; unmatched bases: 9. CDR3 DNA: TGTGCCAGCAGCCCAACGACAGGGACAGGGGGCTACACCTTC. The encoded protein is CASSPTTGTGGYTF.

The chain links TRBV29-1 to TRBJ1-4; 7 positions match TRBD1. The ends lost 4 bases at V and 0 bases at J; junction bases unmatched: 8. CDR3 length equals 16 residues. Germline V gene lookup returns CDR1 SQVTM and CDR2 ANQGSEA. The CDR3 nucleotides are TGCAGCGTTGTACCCACAGGGGCCGCAACTAATGAAAAACTGTTTTTT. This encodes CSVVPTGAATNEKLFF. Using reference TRBV29-1 and TRBJ1-4 for the parts outside the CDR3, the full variable domain is SAVISQKPSRDICQRGTSLTIQCQVDSQVTMMFWYRQQPGQSLTLIATANQGSEATYESGFVIDKFPISRPNLTFSTLTVSNMSPEDSSIYLCSVVPTGAATNEKLFFGSGTQLSVL.

The chain links TRBV7-2 to TRBJ2-7; 10 nucleotides line up with TRBD1. CDR3 size: 13 residues. V trimming: 5 bases; J trimming: 5 bases; junction bases outside the gene matches: 3. Looked up from germline, CDR1 is SGHTA and CDR2 is FQGNSA. The CDR3 bases are TGTGCCAGCAGCAGGACAGGGGGAAACGAGCAGTACTTC. This encodes CASSRTGGNEQYF.

This clone appeared once. J is TRBJ2-7 and V is TRBV11-2; perhaps TRBD2 as D (5 bases). The CDR3 is 15 residues long. CDR1 and CDR2 (germline): SGHAT, FQNNGV. The V gene lost 5 bases and the J gene lost 2 bases, with 16 bases spanning the gap. In DNA, the CDR3 is TGTGCCAGCAGCCTAGGGCGGGCCCTTCCCTACGAGCAGTACTTC. Protein product: CASSLGRALPYEQYF.